This T cell receptor (beta chain) emerged from a study of blood T cell repertoires in COVID-19. Across the whole study: Acute and convalescent COVID-19 samples came from the United States, Italy and Spain.

Trimming left V 0 bases short and J 5 bases short, with 4 bases between. Germline CDR1 LGHDT, CDR2 YNNKEL (reference sequence). The CDR3 sequence is 12 residues long. Only in-frame clones appear in the TCRdb table, and some are missing; sequencing was by immunoSEQ multiplex PCR. The table has tens of thousands of clones, around three quarters seen once; the top ten hold roughly 19%. Sample: peripheral blood. The chain links TRBV3-1 (or the pseudogene TRBV3-2) to TRBJ1-2; D is uncertain. The receptor's source is a woman of 80 years or more with acute or convalescent COVID-19. For the CDR3, the DNA is TGTGCCAGCAGCCAAGACAGTTATGGCTACACCTTC. Translated: CASSQDSYGYTF.